A single sample gave rise to the 4 T cell receptor beta chains below, sequenced in a study of neurological immune-mediated disorders. TCRdb reanalysed the 5' RACE reads using MiXCR and keeps one entry per CDR3 protein. The sample comprises tens of thousands of distinct CDR3 sequences, 4.5% to 6.5% of which are singletons, and 2% to 2.5% rests with the top ten. Input material: PBMCs. The receptors were sampled from a woman in her twenties or thirties with multiple sclerosis.

This clonotype occurred many times. This chain uses TRBV5-6 with TRBJ2-7; D gene unclear. This CDR3 is built from 11 residues. Germline V gene data show CDR1 as SGHDT and CDR2 as YYEEEE. V lost 0 bases and J 6 bases, leaving 4 bases between the germline ends. CDR3 region: CASSLGTEQYF. CDR3 nucleotide sequence: TGTGCCAGCAGCTTGGGTACCGAGCAGTACTTC. Complete variable domain (other parts from reference TRBV5-6 and TRBJ2-7): DAGVTQSPTHLIKTRGQQVTLRCSPKSGHDTVSWYQQALGQGPQFIFQYYEEEERQRGNFPDRFSGHQFPNYSSELNVNALLLGDSALYLCASSLGTEQYFGPGTRLTVT.

This clonotype was observed at least ten times. V gene TRBV7-2 combines with J gene TRBJ1-1; tentative D call: TRBD1 (6 bases). Trimming stripped 1 base from V and 6 bases from J, with 15 bases between. CDR1 SGHTA and CDR2 FQGNSA come from the germline V gene. The CDR3 totals 15 residues. The CDR3 DNA is TGTGCCAGCAGCTTAGTTAGGGGGGCAGTCTCTGAAGCTTTCTTT. As protein: CASSLVRGAVSEAFF.

Many counts were recorded for this clonotype. The gene calls are TRBV20-1 and TRBJ2-1; either TRBD1 or TRBD2 may fit D (5 bases each). Germline lookup yields CDR1 DFQATT and CDR2 SNEGSKA (reference sequence). The V and J ends lost 3 bases and 3 bases respectively, with 12 bases between them. The CDR3 spans 14 residues. The CDR3 sequence: CSARGRQFYNEQFF. The CDR3 nucleotides read TGCAGTGCTAGGGGGAGACAGTTCTACAATGAGCAGTTCTTC.

This clonotype was detected ten times or more. In nucleotides, the CDR3 is TGTGCCACCGAATACCCCGAGAGTAAGAATGAGCAGTTCTTC. This sequence encodes CATEYPESKNEQFF. The chain employs TRBV10-3 and TRBJ2-1, with no clear D. The V and J ends lost 10 bases and 7 bases respectively, with 20 bases between them. Germline V CDR1 and CDR2: ENHRY, SYGVKD. This CDR3 contains 14 residues.